Below, one T cell receptor beta chain is given with its context. Within the 2 weeks before study entry, each person in the exposed group met a COVID-19 case. The entry originates in a study of blood T cell repertoires in COVID-19. Trimming shortened V by 9 bases and J by 4 bases, and 14 bases separated the two germline ends. The CDR3 is 13 residues long. Germline CDR1 KGHDR, CDR2 SFDVKD. The method was immunoSEQ multiplex PCR; TCRdb's version includes in-frame clones alone and lacks a portion of them. The table records 150,000 or so clones, roughly 87% of them present only once. The sequencing sample was made of PBMCs or T cells enriched from blood (not recorded which). The source of this sequence is a woman between 35 and 50 years old who had been exposed to COVID-19. The J gene is TRBJ1-1, the V gene TRBV24-1, with no clear D. DNA for the CDR3: TGTGCCACCCGCGGAGTGGAAGGCACTGAAGCTTTCTTT. Translated: CATRGVEGTEAFF.